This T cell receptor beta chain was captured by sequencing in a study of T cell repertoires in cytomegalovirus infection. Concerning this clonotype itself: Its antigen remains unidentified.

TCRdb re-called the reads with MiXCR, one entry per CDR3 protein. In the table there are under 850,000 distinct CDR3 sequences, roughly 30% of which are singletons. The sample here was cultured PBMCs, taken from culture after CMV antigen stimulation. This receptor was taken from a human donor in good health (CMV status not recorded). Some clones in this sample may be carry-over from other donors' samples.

This CDR3 reads CASTLYGGTSGRGSNEQFF. DNA for the CDR3: TGTGCCAGCACCCTTTATGGCGGGACTAGCGGGAGAGGGTCGAATGAGCAGTTCTTC. The V gene is TRBV11-2, the J gene TRBJ2-1; 14 nucleotides agree with TRBD2. J gave up 7 bases and V 7 bases, and 18 bases lay outside the gene matches. Germline lookup yields CDR1 SGHAT and CDR2 FQNNGV. The CDR3 covers 19 residues. Drawing the rest from reference TRBV11-2 and TRBJ2-1, the complete variable domain is EAGVAQSPRYKIIEKRQSVAFWCNPISGHATLYWYQQILGQGPKLLIQFQNNGVVDDSQLPKDRFSAERLKGVDSTLKIQPAKLEDSAVYLCASTLYGGTSGRGSNEQFFGPGTRLTVL.